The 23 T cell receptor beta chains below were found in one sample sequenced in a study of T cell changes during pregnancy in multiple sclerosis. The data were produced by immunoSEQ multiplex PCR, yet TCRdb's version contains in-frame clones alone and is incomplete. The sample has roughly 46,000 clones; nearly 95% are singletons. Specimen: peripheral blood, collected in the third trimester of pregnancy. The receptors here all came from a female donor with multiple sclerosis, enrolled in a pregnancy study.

CDR3 amino acids: CASSYSSGALLTDTQYF. CDR3 nucleotide sequence: TGTGCCAGCAGTTACTCAAGCGGGGCTCTATTAACAGATACGCAGTATTTT. The rearrangement joins TRBV7-3 to TRBJ2-3; 7 bases are a match to TRBD2. The CDR3 extends over 17 amino acids. The V gene's germline CDR1 is SGHTA and CDR2 FQGTGA. The V segment lost 6 bases and the J segment 3 bases; nucleotides outside the gene matches: 15.

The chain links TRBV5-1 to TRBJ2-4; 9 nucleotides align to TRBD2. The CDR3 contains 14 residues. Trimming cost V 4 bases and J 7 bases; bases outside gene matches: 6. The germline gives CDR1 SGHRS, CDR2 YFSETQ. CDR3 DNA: TGCGCCAGCAGCCAAGCAGCGGGGGGCAACATTCAGTACTTC. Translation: CASSQAAGGNIQYF.

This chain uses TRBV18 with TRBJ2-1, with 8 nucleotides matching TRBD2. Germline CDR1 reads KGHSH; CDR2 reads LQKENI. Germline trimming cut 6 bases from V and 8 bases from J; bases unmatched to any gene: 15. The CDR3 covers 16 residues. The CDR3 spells CASSTSTGGRNYEQFF. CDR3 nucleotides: TGTGCCAGCTCTACATCAACTGGCGGGAGGAACTATGAGCAGTTCTTC.

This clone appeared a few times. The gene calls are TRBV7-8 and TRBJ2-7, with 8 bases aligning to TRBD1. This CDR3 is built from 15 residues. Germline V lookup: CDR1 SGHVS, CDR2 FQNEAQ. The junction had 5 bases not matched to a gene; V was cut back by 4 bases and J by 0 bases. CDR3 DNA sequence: TGTGCCAGCAGCTCGGGACAGGCGAGCTCCTACGAGCAGTACTTC. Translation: CASSSGQASSYEQYF. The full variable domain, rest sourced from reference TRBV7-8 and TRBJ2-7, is GAGVSQSPRYKVAKRGQDVALRCDPISGHVSLFWYQQALGQGPEFLTYFQNEAQLDKSGLPSDRFFAERPEGSVSTLKIQRTQQEDSAVYLCASSSGQASSYEQYFGPGTRLTVT.

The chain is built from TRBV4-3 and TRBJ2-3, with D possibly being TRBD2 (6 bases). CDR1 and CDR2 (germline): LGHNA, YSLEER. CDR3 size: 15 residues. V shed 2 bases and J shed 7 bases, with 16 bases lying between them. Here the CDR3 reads CASSQWRELGNTQYF. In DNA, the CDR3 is TGCGCCAGCAGCCAATGGAGGGAATTAGGCAATACGCAGTATTTT.

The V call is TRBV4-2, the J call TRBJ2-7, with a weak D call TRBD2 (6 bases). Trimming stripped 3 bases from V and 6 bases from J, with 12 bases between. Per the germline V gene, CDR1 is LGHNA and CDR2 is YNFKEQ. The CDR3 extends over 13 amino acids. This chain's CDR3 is CASSQGGMGEQYF. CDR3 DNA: TGTGCCAGCAGCCAGGGGGGAATGGGCGAGCAGTACTTC.

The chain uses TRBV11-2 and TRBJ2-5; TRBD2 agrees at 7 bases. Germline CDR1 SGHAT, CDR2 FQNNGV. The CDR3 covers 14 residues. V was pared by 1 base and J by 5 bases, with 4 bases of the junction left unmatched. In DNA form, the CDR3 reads TGTGCCAGCAGCTTAGTGGTTAGCGGGGAGACCCAGTACTTC. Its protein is CASSLVVSGETQYF.

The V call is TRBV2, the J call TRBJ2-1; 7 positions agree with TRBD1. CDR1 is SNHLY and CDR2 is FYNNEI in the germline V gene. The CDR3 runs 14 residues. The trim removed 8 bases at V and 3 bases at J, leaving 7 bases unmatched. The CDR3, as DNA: TGTGCCAGCCTCCGGACAGGTAACTACAATGAGCAGTTCTTC. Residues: CASLRTGNYNEQFF.

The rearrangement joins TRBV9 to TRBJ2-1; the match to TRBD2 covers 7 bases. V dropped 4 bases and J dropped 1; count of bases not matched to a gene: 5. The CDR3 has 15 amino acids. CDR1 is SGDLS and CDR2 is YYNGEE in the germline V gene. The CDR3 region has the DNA TGTGCCAGCAGCCAGAGCGGGGCGTCCTACAATGAGCAGTTCTTC. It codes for CASSQSGASYNEQFF.

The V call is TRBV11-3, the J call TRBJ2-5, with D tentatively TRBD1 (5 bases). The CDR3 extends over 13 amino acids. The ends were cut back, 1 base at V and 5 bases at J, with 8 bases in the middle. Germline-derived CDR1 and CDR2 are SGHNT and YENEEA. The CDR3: CASSLGQRETQYF. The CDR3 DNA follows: TGTGCCAGCAGCTTAGGACAGAGGGAGACCCAGTACTTC.

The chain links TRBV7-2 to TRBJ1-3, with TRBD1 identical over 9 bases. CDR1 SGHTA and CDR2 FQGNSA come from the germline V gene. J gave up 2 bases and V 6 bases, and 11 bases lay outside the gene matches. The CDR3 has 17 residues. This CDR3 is CASSYTRDRVAGNTIYF. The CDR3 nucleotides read TGTGCCAGCAGTTACACTCGGGACAGGGTGGCTGGAAACACCATATATTTT.

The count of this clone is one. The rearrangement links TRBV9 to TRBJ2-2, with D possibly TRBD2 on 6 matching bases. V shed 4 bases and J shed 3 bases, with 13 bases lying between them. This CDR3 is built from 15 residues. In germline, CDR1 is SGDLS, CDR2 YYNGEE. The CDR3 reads CASSRGGADTGELFF. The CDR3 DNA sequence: TGTGCCAGCAGCAGGGGAGGTGCTGACACCGGGGAGCTGTTTTTT. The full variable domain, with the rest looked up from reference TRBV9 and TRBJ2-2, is DSGVTQTPKHLITATGQRVTLRCSPRSGDLSVYWYQQSLDQGLQFLIQYYNGEERAKGNILERFSAQQFPDLHSELNLSSLELGDSALYFCASSRGGADTGELFFGEGSRLTVL.

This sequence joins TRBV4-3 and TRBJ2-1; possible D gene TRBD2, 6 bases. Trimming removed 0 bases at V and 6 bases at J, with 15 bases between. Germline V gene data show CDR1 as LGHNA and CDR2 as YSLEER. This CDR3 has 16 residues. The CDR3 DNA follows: TGCGCCAGCAGCCAAGATTGGGGGGAGTGGGTCAATGAGCAGTTCTTC. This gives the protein CASSQDWGEWVNEQFF.

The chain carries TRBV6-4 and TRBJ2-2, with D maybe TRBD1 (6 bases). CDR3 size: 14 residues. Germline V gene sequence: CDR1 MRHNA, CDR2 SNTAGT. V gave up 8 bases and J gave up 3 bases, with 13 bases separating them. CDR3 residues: CASDEGTHTGELFF. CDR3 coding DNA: TGTGCCAGCGATGAGGGGACACACACCGGGGAGCTGTTTTTT.

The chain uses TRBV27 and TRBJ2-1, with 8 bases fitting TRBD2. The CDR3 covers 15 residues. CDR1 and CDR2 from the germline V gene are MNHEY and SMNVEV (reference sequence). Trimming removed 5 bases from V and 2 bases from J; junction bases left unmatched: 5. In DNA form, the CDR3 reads TGTGCCAGCAGTCGGGCCGGGAGGGCCTACAATGAGCAGTTCTTC. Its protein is CASSRAGRAYNEQFF.

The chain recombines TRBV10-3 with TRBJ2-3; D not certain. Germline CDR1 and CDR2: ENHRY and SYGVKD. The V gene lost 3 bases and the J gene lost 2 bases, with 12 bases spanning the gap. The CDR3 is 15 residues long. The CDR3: CAISDTAVSTDTQYF. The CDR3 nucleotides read TGTGCCATCAGTGACACGGCGGTTTCCACAGATACGCAGTATTTT.

The CDR3 DNA reads TGTGCCAGCTCTATAAGGGGTTCCGGGGAGCTGTTTTTT. It specifies CASSIRGSGELFF. This rearrangement joins TRBV27 to TRBJ2-2, with a weak D call TRBD1 (5 bases). This CDR3 is 13 amino acids long. Germline V gives CDR1 MNHEY, CDR2 SMNVEV (reference sequence). Trimming stripped 8 bases from V and 6 bases from J, with 13 bases between.

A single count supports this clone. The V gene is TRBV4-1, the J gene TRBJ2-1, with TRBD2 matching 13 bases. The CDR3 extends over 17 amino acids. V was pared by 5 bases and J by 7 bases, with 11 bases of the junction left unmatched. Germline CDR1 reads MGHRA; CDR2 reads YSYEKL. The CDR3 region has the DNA TGCGCCAGCAGCGCCGAAGGGGGGACTAGCGGGATAAATGAGCAGTTCTTC. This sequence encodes CASSAEGGTSGINEQFF.

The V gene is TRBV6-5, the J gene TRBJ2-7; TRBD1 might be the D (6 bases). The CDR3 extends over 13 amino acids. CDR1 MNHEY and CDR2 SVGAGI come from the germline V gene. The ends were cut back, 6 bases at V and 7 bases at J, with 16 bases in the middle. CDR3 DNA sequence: TGTGCCAGCAGCTCCCAGGGGTGGAGAGAGCAGTACTTC. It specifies CASSSQGWREQYF.

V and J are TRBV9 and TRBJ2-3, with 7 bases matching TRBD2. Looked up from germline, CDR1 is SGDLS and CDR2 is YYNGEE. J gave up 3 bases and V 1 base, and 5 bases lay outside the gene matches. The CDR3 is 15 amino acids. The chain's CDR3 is CASSVRAGVTDTQYF. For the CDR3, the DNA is TGTGCCAGCAGCGTACGGGCGGGAGTAACAGATACGCAGTATTTT.

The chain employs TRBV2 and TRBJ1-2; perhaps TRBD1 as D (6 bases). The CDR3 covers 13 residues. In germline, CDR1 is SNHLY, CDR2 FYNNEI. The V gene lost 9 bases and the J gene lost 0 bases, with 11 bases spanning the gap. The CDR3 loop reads CARGHLANYGYTF. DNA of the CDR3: TGTGCCAGGGGACATCTAGCTAACTATGGCTACACCTTC.

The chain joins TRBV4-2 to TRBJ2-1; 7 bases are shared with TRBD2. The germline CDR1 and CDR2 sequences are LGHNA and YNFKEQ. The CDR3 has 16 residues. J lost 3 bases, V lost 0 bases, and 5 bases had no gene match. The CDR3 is CASSQESGANYNEQFF. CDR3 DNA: TGTGCCAGCAGCCAAGAGAGCGGGGCAAACTACAATGAGCAGTTCTTC.

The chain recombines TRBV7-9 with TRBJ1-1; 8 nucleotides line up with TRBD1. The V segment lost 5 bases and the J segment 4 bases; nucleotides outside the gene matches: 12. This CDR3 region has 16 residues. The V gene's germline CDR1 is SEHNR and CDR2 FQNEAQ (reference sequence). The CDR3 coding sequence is TGTGCCAGCAGCACCCGGACAGGGCGGGGATCCACTGAAGCTTTCTTT. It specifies CASSTRTGRGSTEAFF.